Presented here are 30 T cell receptor beta chains from one specimen sequenced in a study of T cells in Graves' hyperthyroidism and ophthalmopathy. Template material for amplifying TCR beta CDR3 regions consisted of RNA transcripts. HTBI primers were the set used in a first-round RT-PCR of the TCR CDR3. Via MiXCR, TCRdb re-called the multiplex PCR reads, giving one row per CDR3 protein. The top ten hold 15% to 20% of the sample, which has a few hundred thousand distinct CDR3 sequences, more than 12% seen once. Sequencing used blood. The origin of the receptors is a woman aged 25 to 39 with Graves' ophthalmopathy.

This sequence joins TRBV2 and TRBJ2-5; 11 bases fit TRBD2. This CDR3 region has 16 residues. Per germline, CDR1 SNHLY and CDR2 FYNNEI. V lost 6 bases to trimming and J lost 2 bases; unmatched junction nucleotides: 8. CDR3 region: CASSSPGLADQETQYF. The CDR3 region has the DNA TGTGCCAGCAGCTCCCCGGGACTAGCGGATCAAGAGACCCAGTACTTC.

The table lists this clonotype with a few counts. V is TRBV19 and J is TRBJ2-6; 7 bases are shared with TRBD1. The CDR3 covers 17 residues. Germline V gene sequence: CDR1 LNHDA, CDR2 SQIVND (reference sequence). V lost 3 bases to trimming and J lost 1 base; unmatched junction nucleotides: 6. The CDR3 DNA reads TGTGCCAGTAGTATGGGACAGTTAAAATCTGGGGCCAACGTCCTGACTTTC. Its translation: CASSMGQLKSGANVLTF.

This clonotype was counted many times. The V and J genes are TRBV20-1 and TRBJ1-1, with 7 bases fitting TRBD1. CDR1 and CDR2 from the germline V gene are DFQATT and SNEGSKA (reference sequence). The J segment lost 4 bases and the V segment lost 3 bases, leaving 17 bases of the junction unmatched. The CDR3 runs to 17 residues. DNA of the CDR3: TGCAGTGCTAGGAGCGACGTAATCAACAGGGGAATCACTGAAGCTTTCTTT. Translated: CSARSDVINRGITEAFF.

The sample holds many counts of this clonotype. CDR3 nucleotides: TGTGCCAGTAGTGTTTTCCTAACATCCCAGGGACCTACAGATACGCAGTATTTT. It encodes CASSVFLTSQGPTDTQYF. The rearrangement joins TRBV19 to TRBJ2-3; D may match TRBD1 or TRBD2 (5 bases each). Trimming pared 5 bases from V and 3 bases from J, leaving 24 bases between. The CDR3 length is 18 residues. From germline, CDR1 is LNHDA and CDR2 SQIVND (reference sequence).

This clonotype was seen many times. The chain is built from TRBV11-3 and TRBJ2-1; TRBD2 agrees at 10 bases. Per the germline V gene, CDR1 is SGHNT and CDR2 is YENEEA. This CDR3 is 16 amino acids long. V was clipped by 5 bases and J by 8 bases; unmatched bases: 12. CDR3 amino acids: CASSQGLAVTRDEQFF. CDR3 coding DNA: TGTGCCAGCAGCCAAGGACTAGCGGTAACTAGGGATGAGCAGTTCTTC.

In this sample, this clonotype turned up many times. The V call is TRBV7-9, the J call TRBJ1-5; D is perhaps TRBD1 (5 bases). Germline assignment: CDR1 SEHNR and CDR2 FQNEAQ (reference sequence). The CDR3 runs to 13 residues. Trimming cost V 8 bases and J 7 bases, with 15 bases left between them. CDR3 amino acids: CASRKGREQPQHF. CDR3 DNA: TGTGCCAGCCGAAAGGGGAGGGAACAGCCCCAGCATTTT.

There are many counts of this clonotype. CDR3 amino acids: CATSTSAAYEQYF. DNA for the CDR3: TGTGCCACCAGTACTTCTGCCGCCTACGAGCAGTACTTC. The J gene is TRBJ2-7, the V gene TRBV24-1; D is uncertain. CDR1 and CDR2 (germline): KGHDR, SFDVKD. CDR3 length: 13 residues. V was shortened by 6 bases and J by 2 bases, with 10 bases between the two germline ends.

The CDR3 reads CASSQDRRGGDEQYF. The CDR3 DNA reads TGCGCCAGCAGCCAAGATCGTAGGGGGGGTGACGAGCAGTACTTC. The chain couples TRBV4-1 to TRBJ2-7; D possibly corresponds to TRBD2 (7 bases). Germline loops: CDR1 MGHRA, CDR2 YSYEKL. The CDR3 runs 15 residues. Trimming removed 0 bases from V and 5 bases from J, with 14 bases in between.

The table lists this clonotype with many counts. The CDR3 DNA reads as TGTGCCAGCTCGGGAGCTAGCAATCAGCCCCAGCATTTT. It codes for CASSGASNQPQHF. The chain uses TRBV18 and TRBJ1-5; D unresolved. Trimming removed 6 bases at V and 0 bases at J, with 6 bases between. The CDR3 runs to 13 residues. Germline V CDR1 and CDR2: KGHSH, LQKENI.

This clonotype was counted at least ten times. The chain carries TRBV4-1 and TRBJ2-7; D is possibly TRBD2 (6 bases). This CDR3 has 14 amino acids. Germline CDR1 reads MGHRA; CDR2 reads YSYEKL. V dropped 1 base and J dropped 5 bases, with 12 bases sitting between them. CDR3 DNA sequence: TGCGCCAGCAGCCAAGTTGCGGGGTCGCACGAGCAGTACTTC. It translates to CASSQVAGSHEQYF.

This clonotype was observed at least ten times. The chain uses TRBV4-1 and TRBJ2-2; D may be TRBD1 (5 bases). The CDR3 is 15 residues long. Trimming took off 4 bases at V and 3 bases at J, with 12 bases between the two ends. CDR1 is MGHRA and CDR2 is YSYEKL in the germline V gene. The CDR3 loop is CASSRLDSDTGELFF. The CDR3 coding sequence is TGCGCCAGCAGCCGACTTGACAGTGACACCGGGGAGCTGTTTTTT.

This clonotype was counted many times. The genes are TRBV5-1 and TRBJ1-2; D gene unclear. The germline V and J ends were trimmed by 1 base and 5 bases, with 18 bases remaining between them. Germline V lookup: CDR1 SGHRS, CDR2 YFSETQ. CDR3 size: 16 residues. CDR3 bases: TGCGCCAGCAGCTTGTCGATCCTTAGGACCTCATATGGCTACACCTTC. This codes for CASSLSILRTSYGYTF.

This clonotype was recorded at least ten times. The V gene is TRBV12-3 or TRBV12-4, the J gene TRBJ2-7; TRBD1 agrees at 9 bases. The CDR3 totals 16 residues. V lost 6 bases, J lost 2 bases, and 11 bases stayed unmatched. The CDR3 loop reads CASSPRQGVSPYEQYF. Here the CDR3 DNA reads TGTGCCAGCAGCCCTAGACAGGGGGTAAGCCCCTACGAGCAGTACTTC.

This clonotype was counted ten times or more. J is TRBJ2-7 and V is TRBV28, with D uncertain. The V gene's germline CDR1 is MDHEN and CDR2 SYDVKM. Trimming removed 8 bases from V and 6 bases from J, with 17 bases in between. The CDR3 is 13 residues long. The CDR3 DNA reads as TGTGCCAGCCGTCAAGCTGGACGCCTCGAGCAGTACTTC. This translates into CASRQAGRLEQYF.

This clonotype has a count of ten or more. The CDR3 loop is CSVPTPGQIEAFF. CDR3 DNA: TGCAGCGTTCCGACCCCGGGACAGATAGAAGCTTTCTTT. The chain uses TRBV29-1 and TRBJ1-1; 7 nucleotides align to TRBD1. V was clipped by 5 bases and J by 8 bases; unmatched bases: 11. This CDR3 region has 13 residues. From germline, CDR1 is SQVTM and CDR2 ANQGSEA. The full variable domain, its missing parts supplied by reference TRBV29-1 and TRBJ1-1, is SAVISQKPSRDICQRGTSLTIQCQVDSQVTMMFWYRQQPGQSLTLIATANQGSEATYESGFVIDKFPISRPNLTFSTLTVSNMSPEDSSIYLCSVPTPGQIEAFFGQGTRLTVV.

This clonotype was picked up many times. V gene TRBV12-5 combines with J gene TRBJ2-2; a weak D match, TRBD2 (7 bases). Germline V gene data show CDR1 as LGHNT and CDR2 as FRNRAP. The V end was cut by 0 bases, the J end by 5 bases, with 19 bases between. The CDR3 totals 18 residues. DNA of the CDR3: TGTGCTAGTGGTTTGGTCCCGAAGGAGGGGGGGAGAACCGGGGAGCTGTTTTTT. Translated, it gives CASGLVPKEGGRTGELFF.

In this sample, this clonotype turned up many times. This chain connects TRBV10-1 to TRBJ2-1, with D tentatively TRBD1 or TRBD2 (7 bases each). V was trimmed by 4 bases and J by 1 base, leaving 11 bases between them. The CDR3 totals 15 residues. Germline values: CDR1 WNHNN, CDR2 SYGVQD (reference sequence). CDR3: CASSGQGGSYNEQFF. The CDR3 DNA reads TGCGCCAGCAGTGGACAGGGAGGGTCCTACAATGAGCAGTTCTTC.

The V and J genes are TRBV24-1 and TRBJ2-1; D may correspond to TRBD1 or TRBD2 (5 bases each). Trimming pared 5 bases from V and 5 bases from J, leaving 15 bases between. Germline values: CDR1 KGHDR, CDR2 SFDVKD. This CDR3 region has 15 residues. Here the CDR3 reads CATSVSGALDNEQFF. Here the CDR3 DNA reads TGTGCCACCAGTGTCTCCGGGGCGCTGGACAATGAGCAGTTCTTC.

This clonotype was counted between two and nine times. The chain couples TRBV29-1 to TRBJ2-2; perhaps TRBD2 as D (6 bases). The CDR3 has 12 amino acids. Germline lookup yields CDR1 SQVTM and CDR2 ANQGSEA. Trimming left V 4 bases short and J 5 bases short, with 8 bases between. CDR3 sequence: CSVAGVTGELFF. The CDR3 nucleotides are TGCAGCGTTGCGGGGGTTACCGGGGAGCTGTTTTTT.

This clonotype came up many times. The chain has TRBV20-1 and TRBJ2-1, with TRBD1 matching 7 bases. The CDR3 extends over 15 amino acids. V trimming: 3 bases; J trimming: 0 bases; junction bases outside the gene matches: 5. Germline-derived CDR1 and CDR2 are DFQATT and SNEGSKA (reference sequence). Here the CDR3 reads CSASSGQPSYNEQFF. CDR3 DNA: TGCAGTGCTAGCTCGGGACAGCCCTCCTACAATGAGCAGTTCTTC.

At least ten counts were recorded for this clonotype. V usage is TRBV20-1 and J usage is TRBJ2-5; D not certain. This CDR3 is 14 amino acids long. The germline gives CDR1 DFQATT, CDR2 SNEGSKA (reference sequence). The V end lost 0 bases, the J end lost 4 bases, and 12 bases lay between the germline ends. The CDR3 region is CSARDVASVETQYF. The CDR3 DNA follows: TGCAGTGCTAGAGATGTGGCCTCAGTAGAGACCCAGTACTTC.

This chain links TRBV7-2 with TRBJ2-1, with D possibly being TRBD2 (6 bases). This CDR3 has 17 residues. Germline lookup yields CDR1 SGHTA and CDR2 FQGNSA. V was cut by 1 base and J by 0 bases, with 13 bases left in between. This CDR3 is CASSLVFGDSSYNEQFF. The CDR3 bases are TGTGCCAGCAGCTTAGTTTTCGGGGACTCCTCCTACAATGAGCAGTTCTTC.

This clonotype came up many times. The rearrangement joins TRBV2 to TRBJ1-1, with 8 bases lining up with TRBD1. CDR1 is SNHLY and CDR2 is FYNNEI in the germline V gene. Trimming at V came to 5 bases and at J to 6 bases, leaving 8 bases not matched to a gene. This CDR3 region has 14 residues. The CDR3 reads CASSPGQGNPEAFF. Written as DNA, the CDR3 is TGTGCCAGCAGTCCCGGACAGGGAAATCCTGAAGCTTTCTTT.

This clonotype was counted ten times or more. The chain recombines TRBV11-2 with TRBJ2-1; 7 bases are shared with TRBD2. The germline V gene encodes CDR1 SGHAT and CDR2 FQNNGV. Losses at the gene ends were 1 base for V and 0 bases for J; bases not matched to a gene: 0. The CDR3 runs 15 residues. The CDR3 coding sequence is TGTGCCAGCAGCTTAGGGACTAGCTCCTACAATGAGCAGTTCTTC. This gives the protein CASSLGTSSYNEQFF.

In this sample, this clonotype turned up many times. The V gene is TRBV5-1, the J gene TRBJ1-4, with a possible D match to TRBD1 (5 bases). The CDR3 runs 13 residues. V dropped 6 bases and J dropped 0 bases, with 6 bases sitting between them. The V gene's germline CDR1 is SGHRS and CDR2 YFSETQ. Written as DNA, the CDR3 is TGCGCCAGCAAACAGGCAACTAATGAAAAACTGTTTTTT. Its translation: CASKQATNEKLFF. Full variable domain (rest looked up from reference TRBV5-1 and TRBJ1-4): KAGVTQTPRYLIKTRGQQVTLSCSPISGHRSVSWYQQTPGQGLQFLFEYFSETQRNKGNFPGRFSGRQFSNSRSEMNVSTLELGDSALYLCASKQATNEKLFFGSGTQLSVL.

On this clonotype itself: Given a much more abundant clone one base away, this may be a read error. The chain recombines TRBV4-1 with TRBJ1-5; D not certain. The CDR3 loop spans 17 amino acids. Germline CDR1 and CDR2: MGHRA and YSYEKL. CDR3 region: CASSEDRITYSNQRQHF. In DNA, the CDR3 is TGCGCCAGCAGCGAAGATAGGATTACCTATAGCAATCAGCGCCAGCATTTT.

This clonotype was seen at least ten times. V is TRBV3-1 and J is TRBJ1-1; tentatively, D is TRBD1 (6 bases). Looked up from germline, CDR1 is LGHDT and CDR2 is YNNKEL (reference sequence). Trimming pared 2 bases from V and 3 bases from J, leaving 10 bases between. The CDR3 loop spans 14 amino acids. This chain's CDR3 is CASSQQGRYTEAFF. The DNA of the CDR3 is TGTGCCAGCAGCCAACAGGGGCGGTACACTGAAGCTTTCTTT.

This clonotype appeared many times. The genes are TRBV28 and TRBJ2-7; weak D call: TRBD1 (5 bases). Germline V lookup: CDR1 MDHEN, CDR2 SYDVKM. Between the trimmed V and J ends, which lost 2 bases and 0 bases, there was a span of 11 bases. This CDR3 spans 15 amino acids. In DNA form, the CDR3 reads TGTGCCAGCAGTTTACTACAGGTTAGCTCCTACGAGCAGTACTTC. It yields the protein CASSLLQVSSYEQYF.

This clonotype has only a few counts. V is TRBV6-1 and J is TRBJ1-4; possible D gene TRBD1, 5 bases. The CDR3 loop spans 14 amino acids. Germline V gene sequence: CDR1 MNHNS, CDR2 SASEGT. Trimming took 5 bases from V and 5 from J, leaving 12 bases between them. CDR3 nucleotide sequence: TGTGCCAGCAGTCCAGAGACAGTAAATGAAAAACTGTTTTTT. It codes for CASSPETVNEKLFF.

This chain links TRBV28 with TRBJ2-7, with 7 bases fitting TRBD2. CDR1 and CDR2 from the germline V gene are MDHEN and SYDVKM. Trimming cost V 2 bases and J 4 bases; bases outside gene matches: 20. The CDR3 sequence is 19 residues long. The CDR3 spells CASSLGVGGVGFREYEQYF. The CDR3 DNA is TGTGCCAGCAGTTTAGGAGTGGGGGGGGTAGGATTCCGGGAGTACGAGCAGTACTTC.